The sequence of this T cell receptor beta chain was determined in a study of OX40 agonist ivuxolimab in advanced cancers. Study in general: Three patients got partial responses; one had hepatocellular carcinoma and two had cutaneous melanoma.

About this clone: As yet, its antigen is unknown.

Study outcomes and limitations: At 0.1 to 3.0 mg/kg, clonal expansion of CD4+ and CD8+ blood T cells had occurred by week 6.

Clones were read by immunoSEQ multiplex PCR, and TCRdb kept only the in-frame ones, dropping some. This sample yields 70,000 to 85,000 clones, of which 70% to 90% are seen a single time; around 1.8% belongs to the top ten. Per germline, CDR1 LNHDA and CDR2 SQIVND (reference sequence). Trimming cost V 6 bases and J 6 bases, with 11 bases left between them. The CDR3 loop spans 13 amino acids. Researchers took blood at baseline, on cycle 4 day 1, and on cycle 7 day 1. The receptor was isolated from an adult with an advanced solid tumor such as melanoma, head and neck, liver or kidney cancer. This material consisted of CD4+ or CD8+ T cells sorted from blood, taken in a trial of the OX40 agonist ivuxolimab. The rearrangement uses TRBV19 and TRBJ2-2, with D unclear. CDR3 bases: TGTGCCAGTAGCCTCCATCGGGCCGGGGAGCTGTTTTTT. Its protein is CASSLHRAGELFF.